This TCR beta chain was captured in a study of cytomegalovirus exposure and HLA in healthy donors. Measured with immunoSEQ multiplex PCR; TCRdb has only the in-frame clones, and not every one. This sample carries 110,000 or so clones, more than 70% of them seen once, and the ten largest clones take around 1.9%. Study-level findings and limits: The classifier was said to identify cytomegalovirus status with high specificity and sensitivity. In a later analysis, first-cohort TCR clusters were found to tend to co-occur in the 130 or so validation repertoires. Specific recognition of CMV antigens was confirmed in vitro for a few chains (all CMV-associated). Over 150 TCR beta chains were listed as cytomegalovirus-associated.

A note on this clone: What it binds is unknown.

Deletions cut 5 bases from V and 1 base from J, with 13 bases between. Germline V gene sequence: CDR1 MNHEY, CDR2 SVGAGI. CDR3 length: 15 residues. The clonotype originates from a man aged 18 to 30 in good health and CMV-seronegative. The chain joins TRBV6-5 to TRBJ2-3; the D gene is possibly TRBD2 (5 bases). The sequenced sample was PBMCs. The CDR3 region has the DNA TGTGCCAGCAGTCCACTGCGGCGGGGCACAGATACGCAGTATTTT. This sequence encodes CASSPLRRGTDTQYF.